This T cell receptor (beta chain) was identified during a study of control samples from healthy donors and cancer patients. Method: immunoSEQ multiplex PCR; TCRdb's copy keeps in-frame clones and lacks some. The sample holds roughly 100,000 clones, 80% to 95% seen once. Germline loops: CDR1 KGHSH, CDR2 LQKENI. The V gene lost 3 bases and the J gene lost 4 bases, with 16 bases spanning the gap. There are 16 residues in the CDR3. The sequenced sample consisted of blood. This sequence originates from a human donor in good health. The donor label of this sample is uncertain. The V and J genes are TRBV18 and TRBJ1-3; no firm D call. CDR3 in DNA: TGTGCCAGCTCACCGAGCGTAAAGACTCTAGGAAACACCATATATTTT. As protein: CASSPSVKTLGNTIYF.